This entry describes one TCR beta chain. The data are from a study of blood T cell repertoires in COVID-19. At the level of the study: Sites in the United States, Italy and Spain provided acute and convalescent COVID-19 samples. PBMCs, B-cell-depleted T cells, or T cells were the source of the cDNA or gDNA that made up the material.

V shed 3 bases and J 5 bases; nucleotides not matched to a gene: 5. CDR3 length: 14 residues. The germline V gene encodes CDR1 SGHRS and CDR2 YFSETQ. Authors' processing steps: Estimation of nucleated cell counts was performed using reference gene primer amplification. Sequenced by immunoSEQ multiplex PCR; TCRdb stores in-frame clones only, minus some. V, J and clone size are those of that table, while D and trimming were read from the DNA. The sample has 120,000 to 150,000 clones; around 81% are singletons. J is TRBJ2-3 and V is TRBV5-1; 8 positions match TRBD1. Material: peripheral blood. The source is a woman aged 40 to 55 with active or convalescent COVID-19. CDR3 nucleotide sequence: TGCGCCAGCAGCTGGCAGGGGGCGGTAGATACGCAGTATTTT. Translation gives CASSWQGAVDTQYF.